This TCR beta chain was sequenced for a study of patients and donors after allogeneic stem cell transplantation. There are a few counts of this clonotype. In TCRdb, the RT-PCR reads were re-called with MiXCR into one record per CDR3 protein. Here the sample spans some 30,000 distinct CDR3 sequences, about 37% being singletons. With V trimmed by 1 base and J by 3 bases, 6 bases remained unmatched. Germline V gene data show CDR1 as LGHNA and CDR2 as YNFKEQ. This CDR3 comprises 16 residues. The V and J genes are TRBV4-2 and TRBJ1-5, with TRBD1 matching over 7 bases. The receptor was isolated from a human donor who was either an allogeneic HSCT recipient or a stem cell or donor lymphocyte infusion donor (not recorded which). It is not recorded whose cells these are; they may come from a transplant donor. The specimen was blood, either unsorted or a sorted T cell fraction (not recorded which). The CDR3 loop is CASSQGSGGYNQPQHF. The CDR3 DNA reads TGTGCCAGCAGCCAAGGGTCAGGGGGATACAATCAGCCCCAGCATTTT.